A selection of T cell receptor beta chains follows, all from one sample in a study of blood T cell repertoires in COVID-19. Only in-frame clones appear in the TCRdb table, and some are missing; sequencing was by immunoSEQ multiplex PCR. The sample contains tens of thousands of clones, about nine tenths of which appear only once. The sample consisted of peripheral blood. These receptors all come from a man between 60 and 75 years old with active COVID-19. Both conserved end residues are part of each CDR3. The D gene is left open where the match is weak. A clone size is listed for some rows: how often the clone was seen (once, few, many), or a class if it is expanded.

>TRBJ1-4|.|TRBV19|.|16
CASSIFTLTGNEKLFF
TGTGCCAGTAGTATCTTCACTCTGACAGGAAATGAAAAACTGTTTTTT
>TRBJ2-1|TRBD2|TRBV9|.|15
CASSVVGRAANEQFF
TGTGCCAGCAGCGTAGTGGGGAGGGCGGCCAATGAGCAGTTCTTC
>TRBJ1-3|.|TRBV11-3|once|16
CASSNPGAGSGNTIYF
TGTGCCAGCAGCAACCCTGGGGCCGGCTCTGGAAACACCATATATTTT
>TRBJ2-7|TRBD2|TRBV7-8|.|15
CASSPGRATSYEQYF
TGTGCCAGCAGCCCCGGGAGGGCGACCTCCTACGAGCAGTACTTC
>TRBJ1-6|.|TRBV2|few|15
CASSEAQASNSPLHF
TGTGCCAGCAGTGAGGCCCAGGCGAGTAATTCACCCCTCCACTTT
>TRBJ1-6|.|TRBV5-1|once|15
CASSLVASWNSPLHF
TGCGCCAGCAGCTTGGTGGCATCTTGGAATTCACCCCTCCACTTT
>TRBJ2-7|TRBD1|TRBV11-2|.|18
CASSFRSGGQGASYEQYF
TGTGCCAGCAGCTTTAGATCGGGTGGACAGGGCGCCTCCTACGAGCAGTACTTC
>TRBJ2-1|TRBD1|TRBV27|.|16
CASSMLTGLDYNEQFF
TGTGCCAGTTCCATGCTGACAGGGCTTGACTACAATGAGCAGTTCTTC
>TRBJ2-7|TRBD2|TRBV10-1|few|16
CASSAILAGDMHEQYF
TGCGCCAGCAGTGCAATACTAGCGGGAGATATGCACGAGCAGTACTTC
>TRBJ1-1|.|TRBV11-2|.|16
CASRTLRGRVNTEAFF
TGTGCCAGCAGAACTTTGAGGGGGAGGGTGAACACTGAAGCTTTCTTT
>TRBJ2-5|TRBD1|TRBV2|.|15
CASSEPGRQGQAQYF
TGTGCCAGCAGTGAGCCGGGGCGACAGGGCCAAGCCCAGTACTTC
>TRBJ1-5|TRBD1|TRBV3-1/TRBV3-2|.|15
CASSQRTGQDQPQHF
TGTGCCAGCAGCCAGCGGACAGGTCAAGATCAGCCCCAGCATTTT
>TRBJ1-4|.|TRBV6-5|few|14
CASRNRDLGEKLFF
TGTGCCAGCAGGAACCGGGATTTGGGTGAAAAACTGTTTTTT
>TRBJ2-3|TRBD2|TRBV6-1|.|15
CASSEQAGGTDTQYF
TGTGCCAGCAGTGAACAGGCGGGAGGCACAGATACGCAGTATTTT
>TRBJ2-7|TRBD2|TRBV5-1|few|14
CASSLVAGADEQYF
TGCGCCAGCAGCTTGGTGGCGGGAGCGGACGAGCAGTACTTC
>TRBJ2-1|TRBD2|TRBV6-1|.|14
CASSEVVAGNEQFF
TGTGCCAGCAGTGAAGTCGTAGCGGGCAATGAGCAGTTCTTC
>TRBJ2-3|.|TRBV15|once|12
CATSRETDTQYF
TGTGCCACCAGCAGAGAAACTGATACGCAGTATTTT
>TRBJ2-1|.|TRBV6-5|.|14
CASSHEGSVDEQFF
TGTGCCAGCTCCCACGAAGGTAGCGTGGATGAGCAGTTCTTC
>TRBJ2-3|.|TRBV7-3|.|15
CASSPSVSSTDTQYF
TGTGCCAGCAGCCCTAGCGTCTCTAGCACAGATACGCAGTATTTT
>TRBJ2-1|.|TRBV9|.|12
CASGPNYNEQFF
TGTGCCAGTGGGCCTAATTACAATGAGCAGTTCTTC
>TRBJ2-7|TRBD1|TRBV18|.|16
CASSRNSGTGGNEQYF
TGTGCCAGCTCCCGTAACTCCGGGACAGGGGGCAACGAGCAGTACTTC
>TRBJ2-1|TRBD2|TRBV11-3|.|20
CASSPHSGLAGVVPYNEQFF
TGTGCCAGCAGCCCCCATTCGGGACTAGCGGGAGTTGTCCCCTACAATGAGCAGTTCTTC
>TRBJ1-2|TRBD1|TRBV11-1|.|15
CASSFSGQGNYGYTF
TGTGCCAGCAGCTTTTCGGGACAGGGGAACTATGGCTACACCTTC
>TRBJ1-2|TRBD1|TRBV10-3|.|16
CAISESGTGVNYGYTF
TGTGCCATCAGTGAGTCAGGGACAGGGGTGAACTATGGCTACACCTTC
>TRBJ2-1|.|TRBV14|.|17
CASSQEEVSMSYNEQFF
TGTGCCAGCAGCCAAGAAGAGGTGAGCATGTCCTACAATGAGCAGTTCTTC
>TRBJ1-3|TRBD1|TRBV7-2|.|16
CASSFRQGISGNTIYF
TGTGCCAGCAGCTTCCGACAGGGAATCTCTGGAAACACCATATATTTT
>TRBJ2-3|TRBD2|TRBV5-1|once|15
CASRLAGVEADTQYF
TGCGCCAGCAGACTAGCGGGAGTGGAGGCAGATACGCAGTATTTT
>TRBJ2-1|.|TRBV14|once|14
CASSQDPTRNEQFF
TGTGCCAGCAGCCAAGATCCCACGAGAAATGAGCAGTTCTTC
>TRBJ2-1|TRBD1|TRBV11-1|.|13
CASSRGQANERFF
TGTGCCAGCAGCCGGGGACAGGCAAATGAGCGGTTCTTC
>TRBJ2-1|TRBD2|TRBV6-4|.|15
CASSDAASGSYEQFF
TGTGCCAGCAGTGACGCGGCTAGCGGGAGCTATGAGCAGTTCTTC
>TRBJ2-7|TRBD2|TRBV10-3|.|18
CAISESGRIAGGPLKQYF
TGTGCCATCAGTGAGTCGGGTCGGATAGCGGGAGGGCCGCTCAAGCAGTACTTC
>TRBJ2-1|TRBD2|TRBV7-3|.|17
CASSLLAGLASHNEQFF
TGTGCCAGCAGCTTATTGGCGGGACTAGCTTCCCACAATGAGCAGTTCTTC
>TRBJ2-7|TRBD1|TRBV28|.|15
CASSGASGGSYEQYF
TGTGCCAGCAGTGGGGCGTCAGGGGGCTCCTACGAGCAGTACTTC
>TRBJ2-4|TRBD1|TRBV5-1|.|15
CASRETGQGRAIQYF
TGCGCCAGCCGAGAAACCGGACAGGGCCGAGCCATTCAGTACTTC
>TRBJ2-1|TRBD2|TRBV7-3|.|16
CASSLLAVSSYNEQFF
TGTGCCAGCAGCCTGCTAGCGGTGAGCTCCTACAATGAGCAGTTCTTC
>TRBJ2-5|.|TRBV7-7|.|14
CASSQGGRRETQYF
TGTGCTAGCAGCCAGGGGGGTAGGCGGGAGACCCAGTACTTC
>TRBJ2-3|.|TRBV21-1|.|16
CASSDRGSGVGGTQYF
TGTGCCAGCAGCGACCGTGGATCAGGGGTAGGTGGTACGCAGTATTTT
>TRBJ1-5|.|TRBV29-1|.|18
CSPLLGEEVPYSNQPQHF
TGCAGCCCCCTTCTAGGGGAAGAGGTTCCTTATAGCAATCAGCCCCAGCATTTT
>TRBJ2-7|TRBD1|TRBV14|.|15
CASSPGQGAWYEQYF
TGTGCCAGCAGCCCTGGACAGGGGGCTTGGTACGAGCAGTACTTC
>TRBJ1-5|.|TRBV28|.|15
CASSPMTGLNQPQHF
TGTGCCAGCAGCCCTATGACAGGTCTCAATCAGCCCCAGCATTTT
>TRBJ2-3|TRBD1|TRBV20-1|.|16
CSASERQGVFADTQYF
TGCAGTGCTAGTGAGCGGCAGGGGGTCTTTGCAGATACGCAGTATTTT
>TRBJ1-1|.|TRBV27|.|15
CASTMGGKGNTEAFF
TGTGCCAGCACCATGGGAGGGAAAGGGAACACTGAAGCTTTCTTT
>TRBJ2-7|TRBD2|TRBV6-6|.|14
CASSRTSGSYEQYF
TGTGCCAGCAGTCGGACTAGCGGATCCTACGAGCAGTACTTC
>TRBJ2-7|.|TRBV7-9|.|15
CASSQGRPSSYEQYF
TGTGCCAGCAGCCAAGGCAGGCCCTCCTCCTACGAGCAGTACTTC
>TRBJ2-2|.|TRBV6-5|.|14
CASSDIPNTGELFF
TGTGCCAGCAGCGACATACCGAACACCGGGGAGCTGTTTTTT
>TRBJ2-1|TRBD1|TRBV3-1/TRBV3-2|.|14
CASSPRTGLDEQFF
TGTGCCAGCAGCCCCCGGACAGGGCTGGATGAGCAGTTCTTC
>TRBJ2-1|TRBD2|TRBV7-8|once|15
CASSSGTSATPGGFF
TGTGCCAGCAGTTCCGGGACTAGCGCAACTCCCGGTGGGTTCTTC
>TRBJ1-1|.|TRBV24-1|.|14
CATAKVGENTEAFF
TGTGCCACCGCCAAGGTAGGGGAGAACACTGAAGCTTTCTTT
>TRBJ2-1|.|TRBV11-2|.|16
CASSHTFGSSYNEQFF
TGTGCCAGCAGCCATACGTTCGGGAGCTCCTACAATGAGCAGTTCTTC
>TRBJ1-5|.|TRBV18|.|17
CASSPSPRTAGNQPQHF
TGTGCCAGCTCACCATCGCCGCGTACAGCGGGCAATCAGCCCCAGCATTTT
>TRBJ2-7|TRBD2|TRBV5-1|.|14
CASKFGGETYEQYF
TGCGCCAGCAAATTTGGGGGGGAAACCTACGAGCAGTACTTC
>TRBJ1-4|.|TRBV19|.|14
CASSFPGGNEKLFF
TGTGCCAGTAGTTTCCCGGGGGGGAATGAAAAACTGTTTTTT
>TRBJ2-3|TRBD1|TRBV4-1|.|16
CASSQGTALSTDTQYF
TGCGCCAGCAGCCAGGGGACAGCCCTTAGCACAGATACGCAGTATTTT
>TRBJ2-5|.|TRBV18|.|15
CASSPLDRYQETQYF
TGTGCCAGCTCTCCCCTCGACAGGTACCAAGAGACCCAGTACTTC
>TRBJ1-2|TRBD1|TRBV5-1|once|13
CASSSGTVYGYTF
TGCGCCAGCAGCTCCGGGACAGTATATGGCTACACCTTC
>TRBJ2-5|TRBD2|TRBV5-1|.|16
CASSRAGTSGRETQYF
TGCGCCAGCAGCAGGGCCGGGACTAGCGGGCGAGAGACCCAGTACTTC
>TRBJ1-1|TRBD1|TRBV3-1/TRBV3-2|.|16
CASSQVLTGVGTEAFF
TGTGCCAGCAGCCAAGTCCTCACAGGGGTTGGAACTGAAGCTTTCTTT
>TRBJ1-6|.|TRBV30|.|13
CAWRSGSRSPLHF
TGTGCCTGGAGGAGCGGGAGCCGATCACCCCTCCACTTT
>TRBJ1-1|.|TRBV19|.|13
CASSIRVSTEAFF
TGTGCCAGTAGTATAAGAGTGAGCACTGAAGCTTTCTTT